These 11 T cell receptor beta chains share one sample of origin, sequenced in a study of human T cells and chemical hapten exposure (dated by TCRdb to the early 2020s). The sample's time point label is to be understood as: patch test 3, about 24 weeks after DPC sensitization. The meaning of the sample's treatment or condition label: therapeutic diphenylcyclopropenone sensitization with weekly scalp DPC. Libraries were constructed by RACE. TCRdb lists the instrument as NextSeq 500. TCRdb reprocessed the public reads (quality trimming at Q25 with fastp, clone calling with MiXCR) and kept in-frame beta chains. When rows share a CDR3 protein, they turn into one entry using the most common DNA and genes. This sample comprises 99,000 or so distinct CDR3 sequences, under 35% of them detected only once. Jointly, the top ten make up about 2.9% of the sample. Sample: whole blood, taken in connection with sensitization to the hapten diphenylcyclopropenone (DPC). The receptors here all came from a man between 40 and 49 years old with alopecia areata. Some clones in this sample may be carry-over from other donors' samples.

The chain joins TRBV6-6 to TRBJ2-7; D unclear. V was trimmed by 6 bases and J by 3 bases, leaving 15 bases between them. There are 14 residues in the CDR3. Looked up from germline, CDR1 is MNHNY and CDR2 is SVGAGI (reference sequence). The CDR3 sequence is CASRGTLLLYEQYF. CDR3 coding DNA: TGTGCCAGCAGGGGAACACTGCTCCTCTACGAGCAGTACTTC.

This clonotype was observed many times. The chain recombines TRBV28 with TRBJ2-7, with 7 bases identical to TRBD2. The V gene's germline CDR1 is MDHEN and CDR2 SYDVKM. The CDR3 is 18 residues long. V lost 1 base and J lost 0; bases outside the gene matches: 12. The CDR3 coding sequence is TGTGCCAGCAGTTTATCCGGTCTAGCGGTTTTCAGCTCCTACGAGCAGTACTTC. Protein sequence: CASSLSGLAVFSSYEQYF.

The chain joins TRBV6-1 to TRBJ2-7, with 7 bases that match TRBD1. Germline values: CDR1 MNHNS, CDR2 SASEGT. V dropped 4 bases and J dropped 7; count of bases not matched to a gene: 10. The CDR3 is 14 residues long. In DNA, the CDR3 is TGTGCCAGCAGTGTAGGTAGGGGGCAGGAAGAGCAGTACGTC. Protein sequence: CASSVGRGQEEQYV.

J is TRBJ2-1 and V is TRBV12-3 or TRBV12-4; 14 bases agree with TRBD2. The CDR3 has 13 residues. V shed 5 bases, J shed 16 bases, and the junction held 7 bases outside the gene matches. In nucleotides, the CDR3 is TGTGCCAGCAGTGGGACTAGCGGGAGAAAGCGATTCTTC. It is translated as CASSGTSGRKRFF.

J is TRBJ2-5 and V is TRBV29-1; 8 nucleotides match TRBD2. The CDR3 consists of 15 residues. In germline, CDR1 is SQVTM, CDR2 ANQGSEA. Trimming removed 4 bases from V and 5 bases from J; junction bases left unmatched: 12. DNA for the CDR3: TGCAGCGTTGGAACTAGCGGAATTTCCGAGGAGACCCAGTACTTC. Translation: CSVGTSGISEETQYF.

J is TRBJ2-1 and V is TRBV5-8, with a tentative D call TRBD2 (6 bases). The CDR3 is made up of 15 amino acids. Germline loops: CDR1 SGHTS, CDR2 YDEGEE. Trimming cost V 1 base and J 4 bases, with 12 bases left between them. The CDR3 loop reads CASSLSSGLYNEQFF. Here the CDR3 DNA reads TGTGCCAGCAGCTTGTCCAGCGGACTATACAATGAGCAGTTCTTC.

The CDR3 is CASSAQGERDQPQHF. The DNA for the CDR3 is TGTGCCAGCTCAGCACAGGGGGAGAGGGATCAGCCCCAGCATTTT. The chain carries TRBV18 and TRBJ1-5, with 8 positions matching TRBD1. The CDR3 is made up of 15 amino acids. Germline lookup yields CDR1 KGHSH and CDR2 LQKENI. Unmatched junction bases numbered 8, after V lost 5 bases and J lost 5 bases.

This chain links TRBV20-1 with TRBJ2-3; possible D gene TRBD2, 5 bases. Trimming pared 0 bases from V and 5 bases from J, leaving 12 bases between. CDR3 length: 14 residues. Germline V gives CDR1 DFQATT, CDR2 SNEGSKA (reference sequence). The CDR3 sequence is CSARDPLRVDTQYF. CDR3 DNA sequence: TGCAGTGCTAGAGATCCACTGAGGGTAGATACGCAGTATTTT.

The chain employs TRBV30 and TRBJ2-1, with TRBD2 identical over 8 bases. Per the germline V gene, CDR1 is GTSNPN and CDR2 is SVGIG (reference sequence). The CDR3 runs to 17 residues. The junction had 12 bases not matched to a gene; V was cut back by 0 bases and J by 5 bases. The CDR3 DNA reads as TGTGCCTGGAGTGTCGGAGCCGGCACTAGCGGCAACAATGAGCAGTTCTTC. This sequence encodes CAWSVGAGTSGNNEQFF.

The chain is built from TRBV11-3 and TRBJ2-1; TRBD2 is a possible D gene (6 bases). Trimming removed 4 bases from V and 10 bases from J, with 17 bases in between. The CDR3 has 14 residues. Germline V gene data show CDR1 as SGHNT and CDR2 as YENEEA. This CDR3 reads CASSSPGLATEQFF. CDR3 nucleotide sequence: TGTGCCAGCAGCTCCCCGGGACTGGCTACGGAGCAGTTCTTC. The full variable domain, with the rest looked up from reference TRBV11-3 and TRBJ2-1, is EAGVVQSPRYKIIEKKQPVAFWCNPISGHNTLYWYLQNLGQGPELLIRYENEEAVDDSQLPKDRFSAERLKGVDSTLKIQPAELGDSAVYLCASSSPGLATEQFFGPGTRLTVL.

In its sample, this clonotype was seen a few times. The chain combines TRBV29-1 with TRBJ2-1; TRBD2 matches at 7 bases. V was clipped by 7 bases and J by 4 bases; unmatched bases: 10. Germline assignment: CDR1 SQVTM and CDR2 ANQGSEA. This CDR3 has 14 amino acids. The CDR3 loop reads CSGGRLAAYNEQFF. CDR3 coding DNA: TGCAGCGGAGGACGGCTAGCGGCTTACAATGAGCAGTTCTTC.